The clone carrying this T cell receptor beta chain was counted a few times. V lost 0 bases to trimming and J lost 0 bases; unmatched junction nucleotides: 3. Germline CDR1 and CDR2: SGHDT and YYEEEE. The CDR3 has 16 residues. Extraction and reverse transcription of RNA yielded cDNA as the sequencing template. The data were produced by immunoSEQ multiplex PCR, yet TCRdb's version contains in-frame clones alone and is incomplete. Of some 100,000 clones listed, around two fifths were seen once; the top ten hold approximately 3.3%. This entry belongs to a study of CD8+ T cells in alopecia areata. The chain uses TRBV5-6 and TRBJ2-1; the match to TRBD1 covers 7 bases. Sequenced sample: CD4+ T cells sorted from blood. The clonotype comes from a human donor with alopecia areata. The DNA for the CDR3 is TGTGCCAGCAGCTTGGAGGGACAGTTCTCCTACAATGAGCAGTTCTTC. As protein: CASSLEGQFSYNEQFF.